This T cell receptor (beta chain) was identified during a study of cytomegalovirus exposure and HLA in healthy donors. The PCR made use of 60 Vbeta and 13 Jbeta primers. The method was immunoSEQ multiplex PCR; TCRdb's version includes in-frame clones alone and lacks a portion of them. Counted here are over 150,000 clones, over 60% occurring once; the ten biggest clones make up approximately 2.8%. General observations from the study: It was only CMV serostatus that was available as immune exposure information. As was reported, the HLA-A and HLA-B alleles of most subjects were accurately predicted from TCR beta sequences.

Healthy bone marrow donors supplied every sample. Regarding this clone: The antigen remains undetermined.

This TCR was sampled from a woman aged 30 to 39 in good health and CMV-seronegative. The specimen sequenced was PBMCs.

The CDR3 bases are TGTGCCAGCAGCCGGGACTTCATCAGGGAGACCCAGTACTTC. This codes for CASSRDFIRETQYF. The chain joins TRBV7-7 to TRBJ2-5; TRBD2 is a possible D gene (6 bases). The V gene lost 5 bases and the J gene lost 5 bases, with 15 bases spanning the gap. Germline V gene data show CDR1 as SSHAT and CDR2 as FNYEAQ (reference sequence). The CDR3 extends over 14 amino acids.